The 3 T cell receptor beta chains reported below all come from one sample, sequenced in a study of shared clonotypes between healthy human individuals. Clones were sequenced by immunoSEQ multiplex PCR, and TCRdb holds only the in-frame ones, with some missing. This table holds 730,000 or so clones, about two thirds found once. The sequencing input was memory CD4+ T cells sorted from blood. Subset described: CD45RA-negative fraction. The receptors shown here come from a woman aged 30 to 39 in good health.

V and J are TRBV10-2 and TRBJ2-2; 11 bases are shared with TRBD2. V lost 7 bases and J lost 5; bases outside the gene matches: 3. The CDR3 runs 14 residues. Germline V gene sequence: CDR1 WSHSY, CDR2 SAAADI. The DNA for the CDR3 is TGCGCCAGCATTGGGACTAGCGGTACCGGGGAGCTGTTTTTT. It translates to CASIGTSGTGELFF.

This clone was detected only a few times. The chain is built from TRBV28 and TRBJ1-2, with D possibly matching TRBD1 (5 bases). V gave up 6 bases and J gave up 5 bases, with 7 bases separating them. The CDR3 has 11 amino acids. CDR1 is MDHEN, CDR2 SYDVKM, per germline. DNA of the CDR3: TGTGCCAGCAGGACAGAGTATGGCTACACCTTC. Amino acid sequence: CASRTEYGYTF.

This clone was seen a handful of times. The chain joins TRBV19 to TRBJ2-1, with 9 positions matching TRBD2. Unmatched junction bases numbered 4, after V lost 3 bases and J lost 7 bases. This CDR3 is 14 amino acids long. CDR1 LNHDA and CDR2 SQIVND come from the germline V gene (reference sequence). Written as DNA, the CDR3 is TGTGCCAGTAGTATTTCCCTAGCGGGGAATGAGCAGTTCTTC. Translation: CASSISLAGNEQFF.